These 24 T cell receptor beta chains share one sample of origin, sequenced in a study of T cell responses to AZD1222 COVID-19 vaccine. The assay was immunoSEQ multiplex PCR, and TCRdb's table has in-frame clones only and misses some. Of 200,000 to 250,000 clones in the sample, just over 90% are singletons; the top ten hold over 0.95%. The sample was peripheral blood, taken on day 0 of MenACWY control vaccination. These receptors originate from an adult in good health.

CDR3 bases: TGTGCCAGCAGCGAACAGACAGGTGAAAACACCGGGGAGCTGTTTTTT. Translation: CASSEQTGENTGELFF. The rearrangement joins TRBV9 to TRBJ2-2; tentative D call: TRBD1 (6 bases). Germline V gene sequence: CDR1 SGDLS, CDR2 YYNGEE. V lost 3 bases to trimming and J lost 2 bases, with 14 bases between them. The CDR3 has 16 amino acids. The full variable domain, completed using reference TRBV9 and TRBJ2-2, is DSGVTQTPKHLITATGQRVTLRCSPRSGDLSVYWYQQSLDQGLQFLIQYYNGEERAKGNILERFSAQQFPDLHSELNLSSLELGDSALYFCASSEQTGENTGELFFGEGSRLTVL.

V usage is TRBV6-5 and J usage is TRBJ1-2; the D gene is possibly TRBD1 (5 bases). The CDR3 extends over 11 amino acids. V lost 6 bases and J lost 7, with 9 bases in between. CDR1 is MNHEY, CDR2 SVGAGI, per germline. CDR3 region: CASRRDVGYTF. In DNA, the CDR3 is TGTGCCAGCAGGAGGGACGTTGGCTACACCTTC.

The rearrangement uses TRBV11-2 and TRBJ2-7; perhaps D is TRBD1 or TRBD2 (5 bases each). The ends were cut back, 3 bases at V and 6 bases at J, with 15 bases in the middle. The CDR3 sequence is 14 residues long. Germline assignment: CDR1 SGHAT and CDR2 FQNNGV. This CDR3 reads CASSFPGAGREQYF. The CDR3 DNA follows: TGTGCCAGCAGCTTCCCCGGGGCAGGGCGCGAGCAGTACTTC.

This sequence joins TRBV2 and TRBJ1-1; D gene unclear. V dropped 4 bases and J dropped 3 bases, with 9 bases sitting between them. Germline V gene lookup returns CDR1 SNHLY and CDR2 FYNNEI. The CDR3 has 13 amino acids. CDR3: CASSVRRDTEAFF. As DNA, the CDR3 is TGTGCCAGCAGTGTACGTAGGGACACTGAAGCTTTCTTT.

The rearrangement joins TRBV10-3 to TRBJ2-1; TRBD1 is a possible D gene (6 bases). The germline V gene has CDR1 ENHRY and CDR2 SYGVKD. V lost 4 bases, J lost 3 bases, and 10 bases lay in between. The CDR3 totals 14 residues. CDR3 sequence: CAISVGQSYNEQFF. As DNA, the CDR3 is TGTGCCATCAGTGTCGGACAGAGCTACAATGAGCAGTTCTTC.

This chain connects TRBV7-2 to TRBJ1-1; no clear D gene. CDR1 is SGHTA and CDR2 is FQGNSA in the germline V gene. Trimming stripped 0 bases from V and 11 bases from J, with 7 bases between. CDR3 length: 11 amino acids. CDR3: CASSLAGRAFF. CDR3 bases: TGTGCCAGCAGCTTAGCAGGGCGCGCTTTCTTT. The full variable domain, its missing parts supplied by reference TRBV7-2 and TRBJ1-1, is GAGVSQSPSNKVTEKGKDVELRCDPISGHTALYWYRQSLGQGLEFLIYFQGNSAPDKSGLPSDRFSAERTGGSVSTLTIQRTQQEDSAVYLCASSLAGRAFFGQGTRLTVV.

The chain carries TRBV5-6 and TRBJ2-1; D is perhaps TRBD2 (5 bases). The V gene lost 5 bases and the J gene lost 8 bases, with 11 bases spanning the gap. CDR1 is SGHDT, CDR2 YYEEEE, per germline. The CDR3 consists of 12 residues. CDR3 sequence reads: CASRSDGDEQFF. CDR3 DNA sequence: TGTGCCAGCAGATCGGACGGGGATGAGCAGTTCTTC.

The genes are TRBV7-2 and TRBJ2-5; 9 bases are shared with TRBD2. With 1 base clipped from V and 9 bases from J, the junction kept 12 bases outside the gene matches. The germline V gene has CDR1 SGHTA and CDR2 FQGNSA. The CDR3 has 16 residues. CDR3 sequence reads: CASSLVPRGGPMAQYF. CDR3 DNA: TGTGCCAGCAGCTTAGTCCCGCGGGGGGGGCCCATGGCCCAGTACTTC.

V gene TRBV7-2 combines with J gene TRBJ2-3; TRBD2 matches at 8 bases. The CDR3 extends over 17 amino acids. With V trimmed by 5 bases and J by 6 bases, 16 bases remained unmatched. Germline assignment: CDR1 SGHTA and CDR2 FQGNSA. The CDR3 bases are TGTGCCAGCAGCCCTGTAGGCGGGGGGCGGCGAAGGGATACGCAGTATTTT. This translates into CASSPVGGGRRRDTQYF.

This clone has a single count. This chain connects TRBV7-8 to TRBJ1-5; possible D gene TRBD1, 6 bases. CDR1 SGHVS and CDR2 FQNEAQ come from the germline V gene. The CDR3 contains 16 residues. V lost 1 base and J 5 bases, leaving 15 bases between the germline ends. DNA of the CDR3: TGTGCCAGCAGCTTAGTTGGCAGGGGCGTTGATCAGCCCCAGCATTTT. Amino acid sequence: CASSLVGRGVDQPQHF. The full variable domain, completed using reference TRBV7-8 and TRBJ1-5, is GAGVSQSPRYKVAKRGQDVALRCDPISGHVSLFWYQQALGQGPEFLTYFQNEAQLDKSGLPSDRFFAERPEGSVSTLKIQRTQQEDSAVYLCASSLVGRGVDQPQHFGDGTRLSIL.

The chain employs TRBV6-2 or TRBV6-3 and TRBJ1-5, with D possibly being TRBD1 (6 bases). The germline CDR1 and CDR2 sequences are MNHEY and SVGEGT. The V and J ends lost 2 bases and 9 bases respectively, with 11 bases between them. This CDR3 contains 13 residues. CDR3 residues: CASSYGQRRPQHF. For the CDR3, the DNA is TGTGCCAGCAGTTACGGACAGCGCAGGCCCCAGCATTTT.

The chain recombines TRBV23-1 with TRBJ1-4; 7 nucleotides agree with TRBD1. TRBV23-1 has ORF status, its function being uncertain. The CDR3 has 15 residues. V lost 3 bases, J lost 7 bases, and 8 bases stayed unmatched. CDR3 bases: TGCGCCAGCAGTCATACAACAGGGGAGGGTGAAAAACTGTTTTTT. It translates to CASSHTTGEGEKLFF.

The V and J genes are TRBV18 and TRBJ2-5; D not certain. Germline V CDR1 and CDR2: KGHSH, LQKENI. V was shortened by 3 bases and J by 3 bases, with 17 bases between the two germline ends. This CDR3 spans 16 amino acids. CDR3 in DNA: TGTGCCAGCTCACCCGCCGACGTCGCCTTCGAAGAGACCCAGTACTTC. Amino acid sequence: CASSPADVAFEETQYF.

The J gene is TRBJ1-5, the V gene TRBV10-1, with 9 nucleotides matching TRBD1. Germline V gives CDR1 WNHNN, CDR2 SYGVQD (reference sequence). This CDR3 has 18 amino acids. J was trimmed by 0 bases and V by 2 bases; bases with no gene match: 8. This CDR3 is CASSERDRDLFSNQPQHF. The CDR3, as DNA: TGCGCCAGCAGTGAGAGGGACAGGGATTTGTTTAGCAATCAGCCCCAGCATTTT.

This clone appeared once. The chain carries TRBV12-3 or TRBV12-4 and TRBJ1-1; D perhaps matches TRBD1 (5 bases). V was cut by 3 bases and J by 5 bases, with 10 bases left in between. The CDR3 loop spans 13 amino acids. CDR3 protein: CASSFGEGTEAFF. The CDR3 DNA reads TGTGCCAGCAGTTTTGGGGAGGGGACTGAAGCTTTCTTT.

V usage is TRBV18 and J usage is TRBJ1-1; maybe TRBD1 (6 bases). This CDR3 has 14 residues. V was shortened by 5 bases and J by 2 bases, with 12 bases between the two germline ends. Germline CDR1 is KGHSH and CDR2 is LQKENI. CDR3 bases: TGTGCCAGCTCAACCGGGACAACAAACACTGAAGCTTTCTTT. Translating gives CASSTGTTNTEAFF. Full variable domain (outside the CDR3, taken from reference TRBV18 and TRBJ1-1): NAGVMQNPRHLVRRRGQEARLRCSPMKGHSHVYWYRQLPEEGLKFMVYLQKENIIDESGMPKERFSAEFPKEGPSILRIQQVVRGDSAAYFCASSTGTTNTEAFFGQGTRLTVV.

The chain has TRBV9 and TRBJ2-1, with 7 bases lining up with TRBD2. V was pared by 2 bases and J by 0 bases, with 5 bases of the junction left unmatched. The CDR3 length is 16 residues. Germline V gene sequence: CDR1 SGDLS, CDR2 YYNGEE. As DNA, the CDR3 is TGTGCCAGCAGCGTGCTAGCGGTGGACTCCTACAATGAGCAGTTCTTC. Translation gives CASSVLAVDSYNEQFF.

This rearrangement joins TRBV7-2 to TRBJ2-7; maybe TRBD1 (6 bases). Trimming shortened V by 5 bases and J by 4 bases, and 15 bases separated the two germline ends. Germline-derived CDR1 and CDR2 are SGHTA and FQGNSA. There are 14 residues in the CDR3. The CDR3 DNA reads TGTGCCAGCAGCGATACCCCAGGGGTTTACGAGCAGTACTTC. Residues: CASSDTPGVYEQYF.

The chain has TRBV7-2 and TRBJ2-1; D remains ambiguous. Looked up from germline, CDR1 is SGHTA and CDR2 is FQGNSA. Trimming took off 10 bases at V and 1 base at J, with 11 bases between the two ends. The CDR3 extends over 13 amino acids. CDR3 DNA: TGTGCCACCAGACTGGGGTCCTACAATGAGCAGTTCTTC. Protein product: CATRLGSYNEQFF.

CDR3 amino acids: CASSRAGRGVYEQYF. CDR3 DNA sequence: TGTGCCAGCTCCCGAGCGGGACGGGGGGTATACGAGCAGTACTTC. The chain uses TRBV19 and TRBJ2-7; TRBD2 matches 7 bases. Germline V gene lookup returns CDR1 LNHDA and CDR2 SQIVND (reference sequence). V lost 9 bases and J lost 4; bases outside the gene matches: 15. CDR3 length: 15 amino acids. Together with reference TRBV19 and TRBJ2-7, the CDR3 gives the full variable domain: DGGITQSPKYLFRKEGQNVTLSCEQNLNHDAMYWYRQDPGQGLRLIYYSQIVNDFQKGDIAEGYSVSREKKESFPLTVTSAQKNPTAFYLCASSRAGRGVYEQYFGPGTRLTVT.

This sequence joins TRBV5-5 and TRBJ2-5; TRBD1 matches 8 bases. Per germline, CDR1 SGHKS and CDR2 YYEKEE (reference sequence). V was clipped by 0 bases and J by 5 bases; unmatched bases: 6. The CDR3 is made up of 15 amino acids. In DNA form, the CDR3 reads TGTGCCAGCAGCTTGGTGCCAGGGGGCTGGGAGACCCAGTACTTC. As protein: CASSLVPGGWETQYF.

This sequence joins TRBV2 and TRBJ1-1; no clear D gene. The CDR3 loop spans 11 amino acids. Per the germline V gene, CDR1 is SNHLY and CDR2 is FYNNEI. V lost 7 bases to trimming and J lost 2 bases, with 5 bases between them. In DNA form, the CDR3 reads TGTGCCAGCAAGGGAAACACTGAAGCTTTCTTT. Encoded protein: CASKGNTEAFF.

With regard to this clone: Within the sample, other DNA sequences also encode this same CDR3. This CDR3 reads CASSLTVSYEQYF. CDR3 in DNA: TGTGCCAGCAGTTTAACGGTCTCCTACGAGCAGTACTTC. The chain recombines TRBV12-3 or TRBV12-4 with TRBJ2-7; no firm D call. The CDR3 has 13 amino acids. The V and J ends lost 2 bases and 0 bases respectively, with 5 bases between them.

The chain is built from TRBV5-1 and TRBJ1-1; D gene unclear. Germline values: CDR1 SGHRS, CDR2 YFSETQ. V was trimmed by 2 bases and J by 4 bases, leaving 12 bases between them. There are 14 residues in the CDR3. The CDR3 loop is CASSFSVAGTEAFF. The CDR3 DNA is TGCGCCAGCAGCTTTTCGGTGGCCGGCACTGAAGCTTTCTTT.